Detailed here is one T cell receptor beta chain. Original handling: How many nucleated cells were present was estimated from reference gene primer amplification. Profiled with immunoSEQ multiplex PCR; TCRdb holds only in-frame clones, not every one. V and J calls and clone size are given by that table; D and trimming were obtained from the DNA. Altogether under 250,000 clones are present, around 88% being singletons, with the ten largest covering 1.2% to 1.5%. This CDR3 has 15 residues. CDR1 and CDR2 (germline): SGHAT, FQNNGV. The trim removed 1 base at V and 8 bases at J, leaving 10 bases unmatched. This sample is drawn from a study of blood T cell repertoires in COVID-19. Background on the study: Researchers got acute and convalescent COVID-19 samples from the United States, Italy and Spain. The analysed material was cDNA or gDNA that came from T cells, B-cell-depleted T cells, or PBMCs.

V usage is TRBV11-2 and J usage is TRBJ1-2; 7 positions agree with TRBD1. This TCR came from an older man with acute or convalescent COVID-19. Sequencing was performed on peripheral blood. The CDR3 loop reads CASSLGQGVWSGYTF. The CDR3 coding sequence is TGTGCCAGCAGCTTAGGACAGGGAGTTTGGAGCGGCTACACCTTC.